A single sample is the source of the 10 T cell receptor beta chains below, sequenced in a study of cytomegalovirus exposure and HLA in healthy donors. PCR involved 60 Vbeta and 13 Jbeta primers. Profiled with immunoSEQ multiplex PCR; TCRdb holds only in-frame clones, not every one. Among around 99,000 clones listed, more than 65% were seen once. The source material was PBMCs. The source of these receptors is a male donor in good health and CMV-seronegative.

This chain connects TRBV29-1 to TRBJ1-1, with unresolved D. V lost 1 base, J lost 0 bases, and 6 bases lay in between. Germline-derived CDR1 and CDR2 are SQVTM and ANQGSEA. The CDR3 totals 13 residues. For the CDR3, the DNA is TGCAGCGTTGAAGGGCGGCTGAACACTGAAGCTTTCTTT. It codes for CSVEGRLNTEAFF. The whole variable domain, remainder taken from reference TRBV29-1 and TRBJ1-1, is SAVISQKPSRDICQRGTSLTIQCQVDSQVTMMFWYRQQPGQSLTLIATANQGSEATYESGFVIDKFPISRPNLTFSTLTVSNMSPEDSSIYLCSVEGRLNTEAFFGQGTRLTVV.

The DNA for the CDR3 is TGTGCCAGTACCGGACTAGCGGACTACGAGCAGTACTTC. It specifies CASTGLADYEQYF. The chain is built from TRBV2 and TRBJ2-7, with 10 bases matching TRBD2. The V segment lost 9 bases and the J segment 3 bases; nucleotides outside the gene matches: 5. The germline gives CDR1 SNHLY, CDR2 FYNNEI. The CDR3 extends over 13 amino acids.

This clone showed up just a few times. Likely a read error: the CDR3 ends without its conserved phenylalanine or tryptophan. The V and J genes are TRBV5-1 and TRBJ1-2; 8 bases are shared with TRBD1. V lost 2 bases, J lost 4 bases, and 7 bases stayed unmatched. CDR3 size: 15 residues. CDR1 is SGHRS and CDR2 is YFSETQ in the germline V gene. The CDR3 loop reads CASSFQTGEGYGYTV. The CDR3 coding sequence is TGCGCCAGCAGCTTCCAGACAGGGGAGGGCTATGGCTACACCGTC.

The chain recombines TRBV6-1 with TRBJ2-7; 9 positions agree with TRBD1. V shed 2 bases and J 2 bases; nucleotides not matched to a gene: 4. Germline CDR1 reads MNHNS; CDR2 reads SASEGT. The CDR3 extends over 15 amino acids. The CDR3 region has the DNA TGTGCCAGCAGTGAACGGACAGGGGCCCCCTACGAGCAGTACTTC. Translating gives CASSERTGAPYEQYF.

This sequence joins TRBV20-1 and TRBJ2-7; 7 nucleotides match TRBD1. The CDR3 is 11 residues long. Germline values: CDR1 DFQATT, CDR2 SNEGSKA (reference sequence). The J segment lost 8 bases and the V segment lost 5 bases, leaving 6 bases of the junction unmatched. As DNA, the CDR3 is TGCAGTGCTTCACCGGGACAGAAGCAGTACTTC. It specifies CSASPGQKQYF.

The chain employs TRBV27 and TRBJ2-7; D remains ambiguous. V was trimmed by 2 bases and J by 0 bases, leaving 11 bases between them. Germline assignment: CDR1 MNHEY and CDR2 SMNVEV (reference sequence). The CDR3 contains 15 residues. In DNA form, the CDR3 reads TGTGCCAGCAGTTTAGGCCAACACAGCTCCTACGAGCAGTACTTC. This sequence encodes CASSLGQHSSYEQYF.

The chain has TRBV18 and TRBJ2-7; TRBD1 agrees at 8 bases. Losses at the gene ends were 3 bases for V and 6 bases for J; bases not matched to a gene: 7. Germline CDR1 KGHSH, CDR2 LQKENI. The CDR3 consists of 14 residues. The CDR3 here is CASSPTGQAGEQYF. CDR3 nucleotide sequence: TGTGCCAGCTCACCGACGGGACAGGCGGGCGAGCAGTACTTC.

J is TRBJ2-5 and V is TRBV6-4; D unresolved. V was trimmed by 6 bases and J by 0 bases, leaving 8 bases between them. The CDR3 is 13 amino acids. Germline V CDR1 and CDR2: MRHNA, SNTAGT. CDR3 in amino acids: CASRPDNQETQYF. CDR3 nucleotide sequence: TGTGCCAGCAGACCCGACAACCAAGAGACCCAGTACTTC.

The sample holds a few counts of this clone. The J gene is TRBJ2-5, the V gene TRBV18; tentatively, D is TRBD1 (5 bases). There are 15 residues in the CDR3. The ends were cut back, 3 bases at V and 4 bases at J, with 15 bases in the middle. The V gene's germline CDR1 is KGHSH and CDR2 LQKENI. The CDR3 bases are TGTGCCAGCTCACCCCCCAGGGTGATAGGAGAGACCCAGTACTTC. Protein sequence: CASSPPRVIGETQYF.

This rearrangement joins TRBV9 to TRBJ2-1; 9 bases align to TRBD2. The germline gives CDR1 SGDLS, CDR2 YYNGEE. This CDR3 has 16 amino acids. After removal of 3 bases from V and 5 bases from J, the junction contained 9 bases not matched to a gene. The CDR3 nucleotides are TGTGCCAGCAGCGCGACAGGGCTAGCGGGAAACAATGAGCAGTTCTTC. Amino acid sequence: CASSATGLAGNNEQFF.